The 8 T cell receptor beta chains below were found in one sample sequenced in a study of beta chain features in type 1 diabetes. All of the isolated RNA was reverse transcribed, so expressed TCRB transcripts were sequenced. The method was immunoSEQ multiplex PCR; TCRdb's version includes in-frame clones alone and lacks a portion of them. The data contain nearly 250,000 clones, about 71% of them seen just once; the ten biggest clones take up 0.053%. The sample taken for sequencing was naive CD4+ T cells from blood. These receptors were collected from a man aged 25 to 40 in good health.

This clone has a handful of counts. The chain has TRBV25-1 and TRBJ2-5; D unclear. This CDR3 has 13 amino acids. The V gene lost 4 bases and the J gene lost 2 bases, with 8 bases spanning the gap. Germline values: CDR1 MGHDK, CDR2 SYGVNS. The CDR3, as DNA: TGTGCCAGCAGTGTGTGGCGGCAAGAGACCCAGTACTTC. Protein sequence: CASSVWRQETQYF.

The chain joins TRBV11-2 to TRBJ2-7, with 9 bases aligning to TRBD1. Per germline, CDR1 SGHAT and CDR2 FQNNGV. After removal of 5 bases from V and 6 bases from J, the junction contained 5 bases not matched to a gene. The CDR3 runs 13 residues. CDR3 sequence (DNA): TGTGCCAGCAGCCCTAGACAGGGGGGCGAGCAGTACTTC. Translation: CASSPRQGGEQYF.

This clone was seen more than once but under ten times. This chain joins TRBV29-1 and TRBJ2-5; no clear D gene. The CDR3 has 14 amino acids. The germline V and J ends were trimmed by 4 bases and 3 bases, with 15 bases remaining between them. CDR1 is SQVTM and CDR2 is ANQGSEA in the germline V gene. The CDR3 DNA reads TGCAGCGTTGGAAGGCCAAGTCCTAAAGAGACCCAGTACTTC. Translation gives CSVGRPSPKETQYF.

The chain couples TRBV28 to TRBJ2-3; D possibly uses TRBD1 or TRBD2 (5 bases each). Trimming removed 6 bases at V and 4 bases at J, with 23 bases between. From germline, CDR1 is MDHEN and CDR2 SYDVKM. This CDR3 spans 17 amino acids. The CDR3 DNA follows: TGTGCCAGCAGCCTACCCCCCACGGGACGGCTAGCAGATACGCAGTATTTT. Its protein product is CASSLPPTGRLADTQYF.

This clone turned up a few times. The chain recombines TRBV5-1 with TRBJ2-6; 7 bases match TRBD1. The CDR3 runs 16 residues. Germline CDR1 reads SGHRS; CDR2 reads YFSETQ. Unmatched junction bases numbered 7, after V lost 4 bases and J lost 3 bases. The CDR3 nucleotides are TGCGCCAGCAGCCCCGACAGGGCGCGTGGGGCCAACGTCCTGACTTTC. It encodes CASSPDRARGANVLTF.

The V call is TRBV2, the J call TRBJ2-1, with 10 bases aligning to TRBD2. The CDR3 runs 13 residues. Germline CDR1 is SNHLY and CDR2 is FYNNEI. J was trimmed by 6 bases and V by 10 bases; bases with no gene match: 6. The chain's CDR3 is CATGLAAFNEQFF. CDR3 nucleotides: TGTGCCACTGGACTAGCGGCTTTCAATGAGCAGTTCTTC.

A few counts support this clone. The rearrangement uses TRBV7-9 and TRBJ2-2, with D possibly matching TRBD1 (6 bases). Trimming stripped 0 bases from V and 4 bases from J, with 12 bases between. CDR1 and CDR2 from the germline V gene are SEHNR and FQNEAQ (reference sequence). The CDR3 is 16 amino acids. In DNA, the CDR3 is TGTGCCAGCAGCTTAGCCTCGGGACACCCCACCGGGGAGCTGTTTTTT. The encoded protein is CASSLASGHPTGELFF.

The chain has TRBV15 and TRBJ2-1; 10 nucleotides match TRBD2. The CDR3 is 17 residues long. The germline CDR1 and CDR2 sequences are LNHNV and YYDKDF (reference sequence). Unmatched junction bases numbered 9, after V lost 4 bases and J lost 3 bases. The CDR3: CATSTDIAGGLYNEQFF. The CDR3 region has the DNA TGTGCCACCAGCACGGATATAGCGGGGGGACTCTACAATGAGCAGTTCTTC.